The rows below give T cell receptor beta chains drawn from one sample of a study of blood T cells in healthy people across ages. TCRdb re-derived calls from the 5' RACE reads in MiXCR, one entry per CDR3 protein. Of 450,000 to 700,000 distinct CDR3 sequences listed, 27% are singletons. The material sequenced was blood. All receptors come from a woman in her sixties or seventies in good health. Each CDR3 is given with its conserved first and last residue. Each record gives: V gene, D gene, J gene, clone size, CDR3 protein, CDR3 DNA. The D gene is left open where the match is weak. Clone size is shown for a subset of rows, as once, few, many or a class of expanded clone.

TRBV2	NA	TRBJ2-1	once	CASSEGIPWFF	TGTGCCAGCAGTGAAGGTATTCCTTGGTTCTTC
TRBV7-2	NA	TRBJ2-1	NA	CASSLRLIRGTNEQFF	TGTGCCAGCAGCTTAAGACTTATCCGGGGGACTAATGAGCAGTTCTTC
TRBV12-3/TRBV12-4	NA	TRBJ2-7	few	CASSFGGRGEQYF	TGTGCCAGCAGTTTTGGGGGAAGGGGCGAGCAGTACTTC
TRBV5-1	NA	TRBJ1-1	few	CASSLGQVGTEAFF	TGCGCCAGCAGCTTGGGACAGGTAGGGACTGAAGCTTTCTTT
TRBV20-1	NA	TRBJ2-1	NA	CSARERGRGFSYNEQFF	TGCAGTGCTAGAGAAAGGGGGCGGGGGTTTTCCTACAATGAGCAGTTCTTC
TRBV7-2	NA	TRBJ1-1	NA	CASSFKRYDTEAFF	TGTGCCAGCAGCTTCAAGAGGTATGACACTGAAGCTTTCTTT
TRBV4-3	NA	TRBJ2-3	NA	CASSQALDPLLVDTQYF	TGCGCCAGCAGCCAAGCCCTGGACCCGCTCCTCGTGGATACGCAGTATTTT
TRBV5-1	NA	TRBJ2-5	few	CASTWGETQYF	TGCGCCAGCACCTGGGGGGAGACCCAGTACTTC
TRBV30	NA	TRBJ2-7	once	CAWRIGGSSYEQYF	TGTGCCTGGAGGATTGGGGGCTCGTCCTACGAGCAGTACTTC
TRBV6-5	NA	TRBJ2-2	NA	CASSSRTLGGELFF	TGTGCCAGCAGTTCGCGGACTCTGGGCGGGGAGCTGTTTTTT
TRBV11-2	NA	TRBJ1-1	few	CASSPDPGGEAFF	TGTGCCAGCAGCCCTGATCCGGGAGGGGAAGCTTTCTTT
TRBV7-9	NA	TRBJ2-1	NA	CASSGAYNEQFF	TGTGCCAGCAGTGGGGCCTACAATGAGCAGTTCTTC
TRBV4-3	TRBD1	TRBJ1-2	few	CASSQEWAGGNYGYTF	TGCGCCAGCAGCCAAGAGTGGGCAGGGGGTAACTATGGCTACACCTTC
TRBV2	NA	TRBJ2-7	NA	CASTQSSYEQYF	TGTGCCAGCACACAGAGCTCCTACGAGCAGTACTTC